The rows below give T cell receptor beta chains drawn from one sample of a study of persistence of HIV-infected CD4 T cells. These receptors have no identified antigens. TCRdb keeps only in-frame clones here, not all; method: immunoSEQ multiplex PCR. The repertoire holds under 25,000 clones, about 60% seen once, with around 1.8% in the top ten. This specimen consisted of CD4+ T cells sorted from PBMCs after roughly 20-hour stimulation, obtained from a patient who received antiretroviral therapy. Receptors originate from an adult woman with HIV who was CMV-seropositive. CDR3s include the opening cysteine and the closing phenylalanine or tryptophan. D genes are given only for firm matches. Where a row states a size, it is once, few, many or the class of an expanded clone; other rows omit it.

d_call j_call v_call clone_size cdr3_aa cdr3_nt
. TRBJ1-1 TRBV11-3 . CASSLDPRTEAFF TGTGCCAGCAGCTTAGATCCGAGGACAGAAGCTTTCTTT
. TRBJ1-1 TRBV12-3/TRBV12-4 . CASSAGRNTEAFF TGTGCCAGCAGTGCCGGACGGAACACTGAAGCTTTCTTT
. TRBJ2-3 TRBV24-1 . CATSDSRPSTDTQYF TGTGCCACCAGTGATTCACGGCCTAGCACAGATACGCAGTATTTT
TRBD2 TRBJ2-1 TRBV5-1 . CASSLGLAGWSYNEQFF TGCGCCAGCAGCTTGGGACTAGCGGGGTGGTCGTACAATGAGCAGTTCTTC
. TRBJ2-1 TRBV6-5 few CASSDLRGGEQFF TGTGCCAGCAGCGATTTGAGGGGGGGTGAGCAGTTCTTC
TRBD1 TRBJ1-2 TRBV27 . CASSLTGIGYTF TGTGCCAGCAGTCTGACAGGGATAGGCTACACCTTC
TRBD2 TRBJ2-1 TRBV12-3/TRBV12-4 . CASSLAGTSPFF TGTGCCAGCAGTTTAGCCGGGACTAGTCCGTTCTTC
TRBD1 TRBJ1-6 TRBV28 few CAGRTGNNSPLHF TGTGCCGGACGGACAGGGAACAATTCACCCCTCCACTTT
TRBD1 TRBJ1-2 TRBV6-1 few CASSEATGLRGYTF TGTGCCAGCAGTGAAGCGACAGGGTTGCGTGGCTACACCTTC
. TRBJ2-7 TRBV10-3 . CAISVQGSYEQYF TGTGCCATCAGTGTTCAGGGGTCCTACGAGCAGTACTTC
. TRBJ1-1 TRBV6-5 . CASSTKWDQLTAFF TGTGCCAGCAGTACCAAATGGGACCAATTAACAGCTTTCTTT
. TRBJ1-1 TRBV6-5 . CASSYRGQNTEAFF TGTGCCAGCAGTTACCGGGGCCAGAACACTGAAGCTTTCTTT
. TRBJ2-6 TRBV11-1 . CASSLRGAGANVLTF TGTGCCAGCAGCCTACGCGGGGCTGGGGCCAACGTCCTGACTTTC
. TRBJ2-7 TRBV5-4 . CASSLGTYEQYF TGTGCCAGCAGCTTGGGGACCTACGAGCAGTACTTC
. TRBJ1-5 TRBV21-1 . CASSKGASDGNQPQHF TGTGCCAGCAGCAAGGGGGCGTCGGACGGCAATCAGCCCCAGCATTTT
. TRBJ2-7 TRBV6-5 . CATPIIEDLSYEQYF TGTGCCACCCCGATTATTGAAGACCTCTCCTACGAGCAGTACTTC
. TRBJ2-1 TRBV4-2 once CASSQGTLNEQFF TGTGCCAGCAGCCAAGGAACCCTGAATGAGCAGTTCTTC
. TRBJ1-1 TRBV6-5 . CASSYSRMNTEAFF TGTGCCAGCAGTTACTCAAGAATGAACACTGAAGCTTTCTTT
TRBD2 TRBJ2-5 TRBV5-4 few CASSRRGEETQYF TGTGCCAGCAGCCGGCGGGGGGAAGAGACCCAGTACTTC
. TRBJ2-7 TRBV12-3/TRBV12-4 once CASSARWDTDEYF TGTGCCAGCAGTGCACGTTGGGACACGGATGAGTACTTC
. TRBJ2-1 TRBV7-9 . CASSPYDKGPQFF TGTGCCAGCAGCCCATACGATAAGGGACCGCAGTTCTTC
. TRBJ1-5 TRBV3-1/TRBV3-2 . CASSQSGGEGQPQHF TGTGCCAGCAGCCAATCCGGGGGGGAAGGACAGCCCCAGCATTTT
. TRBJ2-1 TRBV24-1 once CATSEATSYNEQFF TGTGCCACCAGTGAAGCCACGTCCTACAATGAGCAGTTCTTC
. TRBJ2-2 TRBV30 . CAWSRNAGAGELFF TGTGCCTGGAGTAGAAATGCAGGGGCCGGGGAGCTGTTTTTT
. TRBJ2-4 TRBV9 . CASSPSLAKNIQYF TGTGCCAGCAGCCCCAGCCTAGCCAAAAACATTCAGTACTTC
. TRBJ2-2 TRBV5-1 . CASSPDREGTGELFF TGCGCCAGCAGCCCGGACAGGGAGGGCACCGGGGAGCTGTTTTTT
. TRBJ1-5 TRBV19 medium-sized CASRRGNSNQPQHF TGTGCCAGTAGGCGGGGGAATAGCAATCAGCCCCAGCATTTT
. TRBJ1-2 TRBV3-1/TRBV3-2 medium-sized CASSQVSLGNYGYTF TGTGCCAGCAGCCAAGTTAGTTTAGGTAACTATGGCTACACCTTC